This T cell receptor beta chain originates from a study of blood T cell repertoires in COVID-19. Across the whole study: Acute and convalescent COVID-19 specimens originated in the United States, Italy and Spain. T cells, B-cell-depleted T cells, or PBMCs supplied cDNA or gDNA.

The J segment lost 2 bases and the V segment lost 6 bases, leaving 3 bases of the junction unmatched. Germline assignment: CDR1 MDHEN and CDR2 SYDVKM. The CDR3 runs to 13 residues. Authors' data handling: Nucleated cell number was recorded as an estimate derived from reference gene primer amplification. This table comes from immunoSEQ multiplex PCR, and its TCRdb copy is limited to in-frame clones, with some not included. V, J and clone size were drawn from that table, and D and trimming were deduced from the DNA. The table has approximately 26,000 clones, approximately 82% seen once. The sample consisted of peripheral blood. The receptor was derived from a man older than 75 with active or convalescent COVID-19. V gene TRBV28 combines with J gene TRBJ1-2, with 7 bases matching TRBD1. CDR3 in DNA: TGTGCCAGCAGGAAGACAGGGAACTATGGCTACACCTTC. It is translated as CASRKTGNYGYTF.